This T cell receptor beta chain was identified during a study of T cell changes during pregnancy in multiple sclerosis. Per the germline V gene, CDR1 is MNHEY and CDR2 is SVGAGI. The ends lost 2 bases at V and 9 bases at J; junction bases unmatched: 4. This CDR3 spans 15 amino acids. Sequenced by immunoSEQ multiplex PCR; TCRdb stores in-frame clones only, minus some. The sample yields about 30,000 clones, over 85% seen once. Sequences were derived from CD4+ T cells from peripheral blood mononuclear cells, sampled in the second trimester of pregnancy. V and J are TRBV6-5 and TRBJ2-2, with 12 bases identical to TRBD1. The TCR originated in a female donor in good health, enrolled as a control in a pregnancy study. The CDR3 DNA sequence: TGTGCCAGCAGTTACGAGGGACAGGGGGCCCGGGAGCTGTTTTTT. Its translation: CASSYEGQGARELFF.